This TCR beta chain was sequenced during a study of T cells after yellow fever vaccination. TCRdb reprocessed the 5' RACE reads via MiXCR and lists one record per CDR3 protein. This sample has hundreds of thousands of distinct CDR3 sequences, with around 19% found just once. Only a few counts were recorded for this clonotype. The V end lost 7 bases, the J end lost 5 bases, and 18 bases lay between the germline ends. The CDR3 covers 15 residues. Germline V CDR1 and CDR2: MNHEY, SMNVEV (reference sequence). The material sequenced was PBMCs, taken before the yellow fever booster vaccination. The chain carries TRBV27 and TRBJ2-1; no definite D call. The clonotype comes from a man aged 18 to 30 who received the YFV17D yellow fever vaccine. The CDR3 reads CASTTSRGLNNEQFF. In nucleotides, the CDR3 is TGTGCCAGCACCACAAGCCGTGGGCTCAACAATGAGCAGTTCTTC.